These 10 T cell receptor beta chains originate from one sample sequenced in a study of blood T cell repertoires in COVID-19. Profiling relied on immunoSEQ multiplex PCR, and the TCRdb table lists in-frame clones only, not all of them. The sample lists about 140,000 clones; approximately 91% were seen once. Sequenced: peripheral blood. These receptors all come from a man in his 70s with acute or convalescent COVID-19.

V gene TRBV11-2 combines with J gene TRBJ2-7; TRBD1 might be the D (6 bases). The germline CDR1 and CDR2 sequences are SGHAT and FQNNGV. The V end was cut by 5 bases, the J end by 0 bases, with 17 bases between. The CDR3 extends over 16 amino acids. CDR3 sequence (DNA): TGTGCCAGCAGCACCAGTTGGCAGGGGAGCTCCTACGAGCAGTACTTC. Its protein is CASSTSWQGSSYEQYF.

The chain combines TRBV29-1 with TRBJ1-4; D gene unclear. CDR3 length: 14 residues. V was pared by 6 bases and J by 3 bases, with 14 bases between. Germline V lookup: CDR1 SQVTM, CDR2 ANQGSEA. CDR3 residues: CSVPLGGANEKLFF. In DNA form, the CDR3 reads TGCAGCGTACCGCTGGGAGGAGCTAATGAAAAACTGTTTTTT.

The V and J genes are TRBV6-1 and TRBJ2-7; 11 positions match TRBD1. The CDR3 runs to 15 residues. Germline V gives CDR1 MNHNS, CDR2 SASEGT. V gave up 2 bases and J gave up 4 bases; unmatched junction bases: 4. The CDR3 region is CASSERDRGSYEQYF. CDR3 in DNA: TGTGCCAGCAGTGAAAGGGACAGGGGGAGTTACGAGCAGTACTTC.

The chain combines TRBV9 with TRBJ2-1, with a tentative D call TRBD2 (6 bases). This CDR3 has 15 amino acids. CDR1 and CDR2 from the germline V gene are SGDLS and YYNGEE. The V and J ends lost 0 bases and 8 bases respectively, with 15 bases between them. DNA for the CDR3: TGTGCCAGCAGCGTAGCTGGGAGGTATAGCGATGAGCAGTTCTTC. Its translation is CASSVAGRYSDEQFF.

This chain connects TRBV4-1 to TRBJ2-5; D unresolved. V was pared by 0 bases and J by 5 bases, with 10 bases between. The CDR3 runs 14 residues. CDR1 and CDR2 (germline): MGHRA, YSYEKL. CDR3 sequence reads: CASSQDTTQETQYF. The CDR3 DNA is TGCGCCAGCAGCCAAGATACCACCCAGGAGACCCAGTACTTC.

This chain connects TRBV5-4 to TRBJ2-7, with D possibly matching TRBD2 (5 bases). V lost 6 bases, J lost 6 bases, and 16 bases lay in between. The CDR3 runs to 13 residues. Germline CDR1 is SGHNT and CDR2 is YYREEE (reference sequence). This CDR3 reads CASTTFEGTEQYF. The CDR3 nucleotides are TGTGCCAGCACCACGTTTGAGGGAACCGAGCAGTACTTC.

The chain carries TRBV5-4 and TRBJ2-7; 7 positions match TRBD2. This CDR3 spans 14 amino acids. From germline, CDR1 is SGHNT and CDR2 YYREEE (reference sequence). The V gene end was trimmed by 3 bases and the J gene end by 2 bases; junction bases not matched to a gene: 5. This chain's CDR3 is CASSSSGTTYEQYF. In nucleotides, the CDR3 is TGTGCCAGCAGCTCTTCCGGGACTACCTACGAGCAGTACTTC.

The chain couples TRBV2 to TRBJ1-5; D may be TRBD1 (6 bases). From germline, CDR1 is SNHLY and CDR2 FYNNEI. The length of the CDR3 is 14 residues. V dropped 0 bases and J dropped 4 bases, with 7 bases sitting between them. The CDR3 loop reads CASSEATGNQPQHF. CDR3 nucleotide sequence: TGTGCCAGCAGTGAAGCCACAGGGAATCAGCCCCAGCATTTT.

V usage is TRBV6-5 and J usage is TRBJ2-7, with 7 bases that match TRBD2. There are 12 residues in the CDR3. With V trimmed by 10 bases and J by 3 bases, 6 bases remained unmatched. CDR1 and CDR2 from the germline V gene are MNHEY and SVGAGI. The CDR3 DNA sequence: TGTGCCACGGGGGGTAGAGGCTACGAGCAGTACTTC. Encoded protein: CATGGRGYEQYF.

V and J are TRBV10-3 and TRBJ2-5; TRBD2 aligns across 9 bases. This CDR3 has 18 residues. Per germline, CDR1 ENHRY and CDR2 SYGVKD. Germline trimming cut 4 bases from V and 1 base from J; bases unmatched to any gene: 13. The CDR3 loop is CAISGAVAGEFSQETQYF. The CDR3 DNA follows: TGTGCCATCAGTGGGGCAGTAGCGGGGGAATTCTCCCAAGAGACCCAGTACTTC.